The present T cell receptor (beta chain) was sequenced within a study of blood T cell repertoires in COVID-19. Repertoires were generated with immunoSEQ multiplex PCR, while TCRdb's copy carries only in-frame clones and drops some. The sample has 200,000 to 250,000 clones, 82% seen once. Germline V gene sequence: CDR1 SGHDT, CDR2 YYEEEE. The CDR3 runs 15 residues. V lost 5 bases and J lost 3; bases outside the gene matches: 8. This receptor was taken from a woman of 80 years or more with acute or convalescent COVID-19. This sequence joins TRBV5-6 and TRBJ1-3; 7 positions agree with TRBD1. The sequenced sample was peripheral blood. This CDR3 reads CASSLRGLGGNTIYF. The CDR3 DNA is TGTGCCAGCAGTTTAAGGGGGCTTGGTGGAAACACCATATATTTT.